This T cell receptor (beta chain) is from a study of beta chain features in type 1 diabetes. Expressed TCRB transcripts were sequenced because the entire RNA isolate underwent reverse transcription. Sequenced by immunoSEQ multiplex PCR; TCRdb stores in-frame clones only, minus some. This sample has more than 120,000 clones, with roughly a tenth found just once. V lost 7 bases to trimming and J lost 6 bases; unmatched junction nucleotides: 7. The CDR3 runs 15 residues. Germline CDR1 MDHEN, CDR2 SYDVKM. This clone has more than one count but fewer than ten. V usage is TRBV28 and J usage is TRBJ2-2, with 11 bases fitting TRBD2. The sample was naive CD4+ T cells from blood. This receptor was taken from a man aged 18 to 29 in good health. CDR3 loop: CASTLAGGGAGELFF. CDR3 nucleotides: TGTGCCAGCACCCTAGCGGGGGGCGGGGCCGGGGAGCTGTTTTTT.